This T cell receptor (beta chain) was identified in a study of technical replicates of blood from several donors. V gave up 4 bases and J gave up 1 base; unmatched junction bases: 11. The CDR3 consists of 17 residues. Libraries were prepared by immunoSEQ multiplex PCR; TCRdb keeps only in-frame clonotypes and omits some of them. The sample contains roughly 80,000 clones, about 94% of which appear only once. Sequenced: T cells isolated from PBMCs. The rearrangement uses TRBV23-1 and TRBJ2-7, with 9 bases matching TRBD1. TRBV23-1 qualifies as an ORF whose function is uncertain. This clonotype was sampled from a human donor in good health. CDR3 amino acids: CASSLWSGTGSSYEQYF. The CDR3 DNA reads TGCGCCAGCAGTCTATGGTCCGGGACAGGGTCATCCTACGAGCAGTACTTC.